This passage covers 17 T cell receptor beta chains from one sample sequenced in a study of cytomegalovirus exposure and HLA in healthy donors. The study ran its PCR with 60 Vbeta and 13 Jbeta primers. Some clones are missing from TCRdb's copy, which holds only in-frame ones; the method was immunoSEQ multiplex PCR. The sample has around 70,000 clones; under 80% are singletons. Material: PBMCs. All receptors derive from a male donor in good health and CMV-seropositive.

This clone was found once. This sequence joins TRBV12-5 and TRBJ2-7; no clear D. Deletions cut 2 bases from V and 6 bases from J, with 26 bases between. The CDR3 contains 18 residues. Germline lookup yields CDR1 LGHNT and CDR2 FRNRAP. The CDR3 loop is CASGLWPIDGYYDSEQYF. CDR3 DNA: TGTGCTAGTGGTTTGTGGCCTATTGACGGTTATTATGACTCCGAGCAGTACTTC.

V and J are TRBV5-1 and TRBJ2-1; the match to TRBD2 covers 12 bases. Germline CDR1 reads SGHRS; CDR2 reads YFSETQ. V dropped 4 bases and J dropped 5; count of bases not matched to a gene: 7. There are 16 residues in the CDR3. The CDR3 DNA reads TGCGCCAGCAGCCTCCGGACTAGCGGGACCCACAATGAGCAGTTCTTC. This encodes CASSLRTSGTHNEQFF.

This rearrangement joins TRBV5-4 to TRBJ2-7, with TRBD1 identical over 9 bases. CDR1 is SGHNT, CDR2 YYREEE, per germline (reference sequence). V lost 3 bases and J lost 5; bases outside the gene matches: 9. The length of the CDR3 is 15 residues. The CDR3 DNA is TGTGCCAGCAGCTCGGGCGGGACAGGGACCAACGAGCAGTACTTC. It specifies CASSSGGTGTNEQYF.

The rearrangement links TRBV5-4 to TRBJ2-7; 8 bases agree with TRBD1. Germline loops: CDR1 SGHNT, CDR2 YYREEE (reference sequence). With V trimmed by 4 bases and J by 3 bases, 6 bases remained unmatched. The CDR3 runs 14 residues. The DNA for the CDR3 is TGTGCCAGCAGCGGGACAGGACAAAGCTACGAGCAGTACTTC. This codes for CASSGTGQSYEQYF.

The rearrangement joins TRBV9 to TRBJ2-1; 9 positions match TRBD2. The CDR3 spans 13 residues. Trimming cost V 3 bases and J 15 bases; bases outside gene matches: 10. Germline V gene sequence: CDR1 SGDLS, CDR2 YYNGEE. The CDR3 region has the DNA TGTGCCAGCAGCGCCCACCTAGCGGGGCCCATGTTCTTC. Amino acid sequence: CASSAHLAGPMFF.

The chain joins TRBV2 to TRBJ2-7; TRBD2 matches at 8 bases. V lost 6 bases to trimming and J lost 2 bases; unmatched junction nucleotides: 9. The CDR3 extends over 15 amino acids. Germline loops: CDR1 SNHLY, CDR2 FYNNEI. The CDR3 nucleotides are TGTGCCAGCAGGACCTCTCGGGAGGGGACCTACGAGCAGTACTTC. It codes for CASRTSREGTYEQYF.

This clone has more than one count but fewer than ten. The genes are TRBV5-1 and TRBJ2-5; 8 bases match TRBD2. Germline trimming cut 2 bases from V and 5 bases from J; bases unmatched to any gene: 8. Germline CDR1 SGHRS, CDR2 YFSETQ. The CDR3 covers 15 residues. CDR3 sequence (DNA): TGCGCCAGCAGCTTAGCTGCGGGAGGCCGGGAGACCCAGTACTTC. Translated, it gives CASSLAAGGRETQYF.

The J gene is TRBJ2-1, the V gene TRBV5-1; 12 bases fit TRBD2. The CDR3 spans 17 residues. Germline loops: CDR1 SGHRS, CDR2 YFSETQ. With 1 base clipped from V and 5 bases from J, the junction kept 7 bases outside the gene matches. Written as DNA, the CDR3 is TGCGCCAGCAGCTTGCTAGCCCGGACTAGCGGGAACAATGAGCAGTTCTTC. Translating gives CASSLLARTSGNNEQFF. Using reference TRBV5-1 and TRBJ2-1 for the parts outside the CDR3, the full variable domain is KAGVTQTPRYLIKTRGQQVTLSCSPISGHRSVSWYQQTPGQGLQFLFEYFSETQRNKGNFPGRFSGRQFSNSRSEMNVSTLELGDSALYLCASSLLARTSGNNEQFFGPGTRLTVL.

In this sample, this clone turned up once. The V call is TRBV7-2, the J call TRBJ2-5, with TRBD1 matching 9 bases. CDR1 and CDR2 (germline): SGHTA, FQGNSA. This CDR3 is 14 amino acids long. V dropped 5 bases and J dropped 1; count of bases not matched to a gene: 2. The CDR3 bases are TGTGCCAGCAGCCAACAGGGGGCCCAAGAGACCCAGTACTTC. It translates to CASSQQGAQETQYF.

The V call is TRBV28, the J call TRBJ2-3, with D unresolved. V lost 2 bases and J lost 2, with 17 bases in between. The germline V gene has CDR1 MDHEN and CDR2 SYDVKM. CDR3 length equals 17 residues. The CDR3 reads CASSLKLRYPYTDTQYF. Written as DNA, the CDR3 is TGTGCCAGCAGTTTAAAACTCAGGTATCCCTACACAGATACGCAGTATTTT.

This clone was picked up a small number of times. As DNA, the CDR3 is TGTGCCAGCGGCGAGGGGGGGGGTAATGCCGGAAACACCATATATTTT. Translated: CASGEGGGNAGNTIYF. The chain couples TRBV28 to TRBJ1-3; D possibly corresponds to TRBD1 (6 bases). V lost 8 bases and J lost 4, with 21 bases in between. The CDR3 sequence is 16 residues long. CDR1 is MDHEN, CDR2 SYDVKM, per germline.

This rearrangement joins TRBV5-4 to TRBJ2-2; D unclear. The CDR3 contains 14 residues. Germline V CDR1 and CDR2: SGHNT, YYREEE (reference sequence). The V gene lost 1 base and the J gene lost 5 bases, with 9 bases spanning the gap. The CDR3 reads CASSLLQPTGELFF. CDR3 nucleotide sequence: TGTGCCAGCAGCTTGCTACAGCCTACCGGGGAGCTGTTTTTT.

The gene calls are TRBV2 and TRBJ2-5; D unclear. CDR1 SNHLY and CDR2 FYNNEI come from the germline V gene. V was shortened by 6 bases and J by 5 bases, with 16 bases between the two germline ends. This CDR3 spans 14 amino acids. CDR3 nucleotide sequence: TGTGCCAGCAGCGAATCACCGGGTTGGGAGACCCAGTACTTC. Translation gives CASSESPGWETQYF.

The chain joins TRBV5-6 to TRBJ1-4, with D maybe TRBD1 (5 bases). Trimming removed 4 bases at V and 0 bases at J, with 10 bases between. In germline, CDR1 is SGHDT, CDR2 YYEEEE. The CDR3 length is 15 residues. The CDR3 DNA reads TGTGCCAGCAGCCTCGACAGAGCAACTAATGAAAAACTGTTTTTT. Protein sequence: CASSLDRATNEKLFF. Full variable domain (missing parts from reference TRBV5-6 and TRBJ1-4): DAGVTQSPTHLIKTRGQQVTLRCSPKSGHDTVSWYQQALGQGPQFIFQYYEEEERQRGNFPDRFSGHQFPNYSSELNVNALLLGDSALYLCASSLDRATNEKLFFGSGTQLSVL.

The chain joins TRBV5-4 to TRBJ1-4; D remains unclear. V lost 4 bases and J 4 bases, leaving 8 bases between the germline ends. The CDR3 is made up of 13 amino acids. CDR1 SGHNT and CDR2 YYREEE come from the germline V gene (reference sequence). As DNA, the CDR3 is TGTGCCAGCAGCCGACAACTTAATGAAAAACTGTTTTTT. Amino acid sequence: CASSRQLNEKLFF. The variable domain in full, with the rest retrieved from reference TRBV5-4 and TRBJ1-4, is ETGVTQSPTHLIKTRGQQVTLRCSSQSGHNTVSWYQQALGQGPQFIFQYYREEENGRGNFPPRFSGLQFPNYSSELNVNALELDDSALYLCASSRQLNEKLFFGSGTQLSVL.

V is TRBV7-6 and J is TRBJ2-3; 11 nucleotides align to TRBD2. The germline V gene has CDR1 SGHVS and CDR2 FNYEAQ. The CDR3 runs 16 residues. Losses at the gene ends were 4 bases for V and 3 bases for J; bases not matched to a gene: 6. CDR3: CASSSIAGGRTDTQYF. CDR3 coding DNA: TGTGCCAGCAGCTCCATAGCGGGGGGGCGGACAGATACGCAGTATTTT. The whole variable domain, remainder taken from reference TRBV7-6 and TRBJ2-3, is GAGVSQSPRYKVTKRGQDVALRCDPISGHVSLYWYRQALGQGPEFLTYFNYEAQQDKSGLPNDRFSAERPEGSISTLTIQRTEQRDSAMYRCASSSIAGGRTDTQYFGPGTRLTVL.

The V gene is TRBV5-1, the J gene TRBJ1-2, with TRBD1 matching over 9 bases. Germline CDR1 is SGHRS and CDR2 is YFSETQ. The ends lost 3 bases at V and 7 bases at J; junction bases unmatched: 13. The length of the CDR3 is 16 residues. The CDR3, as DNA: TGCGCCAGCAGCTCGAAACCCGGGACAGGGTTTAGTGGCTACACCTTC. This codes for CASSSKPGTGFSGYTF. The complete variable domain, with remaining parts taken from reference TRBV5-1 and TRBJ1-2, reads KAGVTQTPRYLIKTRGQQVTLSCSPISGHRSVSWYQQTPGQGLQFLFEYFSETQRNKGNFPGRFSGRQFSNSRSEMNVSTLELGDSALYLCASSSKPGTGFSGYTFGSGTRLTVV.